A single sample is the source of the 29 T cell receptor beta chains below, sequenced in a study of T cell responses to AZD1222 COVID-19 vaccine (dated by TCRdb to about 2021). The sample's time point, from its label and the paper: about 28 days (+/-7) after the second vaccine dose. The library was prepared using the immunoSEQ multiplex PCR assay. TCRdb obtained this table from immuneACCESS and retained in-frame rearrangements with V and J assigned. These tables miss some clones; where compared with another copy, unresolved V genes account for less than half of the shortfall, and the remainder is unexplained. The sample table shows around 190,000 clones, and 88% are seen once. 11% of the sample goes to the ten largest clones. Sequenced here: peripheral blood, sampled 28 days after the second AZD1222 dose. The receptors shown here come from an adult who received the AZD1222 COVID-19 vaccine.

The gene calls are TRBV15 and TRBJ2-5; the match to TRBD1 covers 12 bases. The CDR3 is 13 residues long. Germline CDR1 and CDR2: LNHNV and YYDKDF (reference sequence). V lost 4 bases and J lost 7; bases outside the gene matches: 1. The CDR3 region is CATSTGQGATQYF. The DNA for the CDR3 is TGTGCCACCAGCACGGGACAGGGGGCGACCCAGTACTTC.

The chain carries TRBV7-9 and TRBJ2-1; 10 nucleotides match TRBD2. CDR1 and CDR2 from the germline V gene are SEHNR and FQNEAQ (reference sequence). V shed 3 bases, J shed 7 bases, and the junction held 6 bases outside the gene matches. CDR3 length equals 15 residues. CDR3 region: CASSFLSGGANEQFF. The CDR3 DNA is TGTGCCAGCAGCTTTTTAAGCGGGGGGGCAAATGAGCAGTTCTTC.

The chain links TRBV5-6 to TRBJ1-6; D call uncertain. Deletions cut 6 bases from V and 7 bases from J, with 11 bases between. The germline gives CDR1 SGHDT, CDR2 YYEEEE. The CDR3 runs to 13 residues. The CDR3 here is CASNPAGNSPLHF. The CDR3 DNA reads TGTGCCAGCAACCCGGCAGGAAATTCACCCCTCCACTTT.

V usage is TRBV5-4 and J usage is TRBJ2-7; 11 bases agree with TRBD2. The V segment lost 4 bases and the J segment 0 bases; nucleotides outside the gene matches: 12. Germline values: CDR1 SGHNT, CDR2 YYREEE (reference sequence). This CDR3 spans 18 amino acids. This CDR3 is CASSRSTSGGMGSYEQYF. CDR3 sequence (DNA): TGTGCCAGCAGCCGTTCAACTAGCGGGGGTATGGGCTCCTACGAGCAGTACTTC.

This chain joins TRBV5-6 and TRBJ2-7; 7 bases match TRBD2. CDR3 length: 14 amino acids. Germline CDR1 is SGHDT and CDR2 is YYEEEE. The junction had 3 bases not matched to a gene; V was cut back by 0 bases and J by 3 bases. The CDR3 sequence is CASSLGSSGYEQYF. CDR3 bases: TGTGCCAGCAGCTTGGGGTCTAGCGGCTACGAGCAGTACTTC.

The genes are TRBV6-5 and TRBJ1-6; D unresolved. The V end lost 6 bases, the J end lost 14 bases, and 17 bases lay between the germline ends. This CDR3 has 13 residues. Germline lookup yields CDR1 MNHEY and CDR2 SVGAGI. CDR3 nucleotides: TGTGCCAGCAGCTCCGGCCCGGATTTTTCCCTCCACTTT. This gives the protein CASSSGPDFSLHF.

This chain joins TRBV7-8 and TRBJ1-4; D possibly corresponds to TRBD1 (5 bases). CDR1 and CDR2 (germline): SGHVS, FQNEAQ. Trimming shortened V by 0 bases and J by 0 bases, and 11 bases separated the two germline ends. The CDR3 spans 17 residues. CDR3 sequence: CASSLAGGWATNEKLFF. The DNA for the CDR3 is TGTGCCAGCAGCTTAGCCGGGGGTTGGGCAACTAATGAAAAACTGTTTTTT. Full variable domain (outside the CDR3, taken from reference TRBV7-8 and TRBJ1-4): GAGVSQSPRYKVAKRGQDVALRCDPISGHVSLFWYQQALGQGPEFLTYFQNEAQLDKSGLPSDRFFAERPEGSVSTLKIQRTQQEDSAVYLCASSLAGGWATNEKLFFGSGTQLSVL.

The chain has TRBV28 and TRBJ2-1; 7 bases match TRBD1. The CDR3 covers 15 residues. Trimming at V came to 3 bases and at J to 2 bases, leaving 4 bases not matched to a gene. The V gene's germline CDR1 is MDHEN and CDR2 SYDVKM. In nucleotides, the CDR3 is TGTGCCAGCAGTTTCCCCGACAGGGCCTACAATGAGCAGTTCTTC. Translating it yields CASSFPDRAYNEQFF.

CDR3 amino acids: CASSPILGQGTGGNTEAFF. CDR3 DNA: TGTGCCAGCAGCCCCATTTTAGGACAGGGGACAGGTGGGAACACTGAAGCTTTCTTT. V gene TRBV28 combines with J gene TRBJ1-1; 9 bases match TRBD1. CDR3 length: 19 residues. V lost 6 bases, J lost 1 base, and 18 bases stayed unmatched. Germline CDR1 MDHEN, CDR2 SYDVKM. The whole variable domain, remainder taken from reference TRBV28 and TRBJ1-1, is DVKVTQSSRYLVKRTGEKVFLECVQDMDHENMFWYRQDPGLGLRLIYFSYDVKMKEKGDIPEGYSVSREKKERFSLILESASTNQTSMYLCASSPILGQGTGGNTEAFFGQGTRLTVV.

This chain uses TRBV6-1 with TRBJ1-2, with D unclear. CDR3 size: 14 residues. The V gene's germline CDR1 is MNHNS and CDR2 SASEGT. V was shortened by 1 base and J by 2 bases, with 8 bases between the two germline ends. The CDR3 sequence: CASSEGGINYGYTF. CDR3 nucleotides: TGTGCCAGCAGTGAAGGCGGGATCAACTATGGCTACACCTTC.

The chain uses TRBV5-1 and TRBJ1-1; possible D gene TRBD1, 6 bases. The CDR3 totals 14 residues. Between the trimmed V and J ends, which lost 0 bases and 6 bases, there was a span of 12 bases. Germline lookup yields CDR1 SGHRS and CDR2 YFSETQ. The CDR3 DNA is TGCGCCAGCAGCTTGGCAGGGGAGGTTGCTGAAGCTTTCTTT. This gives the protein CASSLAGEVAEAFF.

V is TRBV5-8 and J is TRBJ2-4; the D is unclear. CDR1 is SGHTS and CDR2 is YDEGEE in the germline V gene. The CDR3 is 14 residues long. V was pared by 0 bases and J by 2 bases, with 6 bases between. The CDR3 here is CASSLDGSKNIQYF. The CDR3 DNA reads as TGTGCCAGCAGCTTGGATGGATCCAAAAACATTCAGTACTTC.

The chain has TRBV29-1 and TRBJ2-1; D may be TRBD2 (6 bases). The CDR3 consists of 15 residues. Trimming stripped 3 bases from V and 3 bases from J, with 15 bases between. CDR1 is SQVTM, CDR2 ANQGSEA, per germline. CDR3 protein: CSVELGLAFYNEQFF. CDR3 in DNA: TGCAGCGTTGAGTTGGGTCTAGCGTTCTACAATGAGCAGTTCTTC.

This chain uses TRBV6-1 with TRBJ1-5, with D tentatively TRBD1 (6 bases). Deletions cut 3 bases from V and 6 bases from J, with 9 bases between. Per germline, CDR1 MNHNS and CDR2 SASEGT. CDR3 length: 13 amino acids. CDR3 in amino acids: CASSDRGPQPQHF. DNA for the CDR3: TGTGCCAGCAGTGATCGGGGGCCTCAGCCCCAGCATTTT.

This chain joins TRBV4-2 and TRBJ1-4; 8 bases line up with TRBD1. The CDR3 has 15 amino acids. Germline V lookup: CDR1 LGHNA, CDR2 YNFKEQ. V lost 4 bases to trimming and J lost 7 bases; unmatched junction nucleotides: 8. The CDR3 DNA is TGTGCCAGCAGCCCGTCGACAGGGGTAGGTGAAAAACTGTTTTTT. The encoded protein is CASSPSTGVGEKLFF.

V gene TRBV7-3 combines with J gene TRBJ1-1, with unresolved D. Germline V gene lookup returns CDR1 SGHTA and CDR2 FQGTGA. The CDR3 runs 12 residues. V lost 5 bases and J 7 bases, leaving 11 bases between the germline ends. The CDR3 region has the DNA TGTGCCAGCAGCCATTCGAACGGTGAAGCTTTCTTT. Protein: CASSHSNGEAFF.

This rearrangement joins TRBV6-5 to TRBJ2-5; tentative D call: TRBD2 (6 bases). In germline, CDR1 is MNHEY, CDR2 SVGAGI. The CDR3 is made up of 15 amino acids. Trimming shortened V by 6 bases and J by 5 bases, and 19 bases separated the two germline ends. The CDR3 DNA reads TGTGCCAGCAGCCCCATGACTAGTGAGGGTGAGACCCAGTACTTC. As protein: CASSPMTSEGETQYF.

The genes are TRBV27 and TRBJ1-5; no clear D gene. CDR3 length: 16 residues. V gave up 0 bases and J gave up 0 bases, with 9 bases separating them. The germline CDR1 and CDR2 sequences are MNHEY and SMNVEV (reference sequence). CDR3 loop: CASSLSGRYSNQPQHF. As DNA, the CDR3 is TGTGCCAGCAGTTTATCCGGACGGTATAGCAATCAGCCCCAGCATTTT.

J is TRBJ2-2 and V is TRBV5-6; 12 bases map to TRBD2. The CDR3 runs to 17 residues. The J segment lost 3 bases and the V segment lost 2 bases, leaving 5 bases of the junction unmatched. The germline CDR1 and CDR2 sequences are SGHDT and YYEEEE. The CDR3 DNA reads TGTGCCAGCAGCTTCTGGACTAGCGGGACTTACACCGGGGAGCTGTTTTTT. This gives the protein CASSFWTSGTYTGELFF.

This chain joins TRBV30 and TRBJ2-7; no reliable D call. CDR1 is GTSNPN, CDR2 SVGIG, per germline (reference sequence). Trimming removed 4 bases at V and 6 bases at J, with 7 bases between. This CDR3 has 10 amino acids. The DNA of the CDR3 is TGTGCCTGGAAGCAGTCCGAGCAGTACTTC. It specifies CAWKQSEQYF.

The rearrangement uses TRBV30 and TRBJ1-6; D is possibly TRBD1 (6 bases). This CDR3 has 13 amino acids. Trimming cost V 3 bases and J 7 bases, with 10 bases left between them. Germline assignment: CDR1 GTSNPN and CDR2 SVGIG (reference sequence). DNA for the CDR3: TGTGCCTGGAGGCAAACAGGGAATTCACCCCTCCACTTT. Translated: CAWRQTGNSPLHF.

Here the CDR3 reads CASSLGGGYGYTF. The CDR3 DNA follows: TGTGCCAGCAGTTTAGGAGGAGGCTATGGCTACACCTTC. V gene TRBV12-3 or TRBV12-4 combines with J gene TRBJ1-2; D is unresolved. The CDR3 is 13 residues long. Deletions cut 1 base from V and 4 bases from J, with 7 bases between.

This rearrangement joins TRBV6-5 to TRBJ2-7; D is unresolved. CDR3 length equals 12 residues. Germline values: CDR1 MNHEY, CDR2 SVGAGI. The V end lost 9 bases, the J end lost 3 bases, and 12 bases lay between the germline ends. CDR3 DNA sequence: TGTGCCAGTTCGTGGCAGATCTACGAGCAGTACTTC. It specifies CASSWQIYEQYF.

The chain links TRBV3-1 (or the pseudogene TRBV3-2) to TRBJ2-1; no reliable D call. The CDR3 is 12 residues long. The ends were cut back, 6 bases at V and 9 bases at J, with 12 bases in the middle. In germline, CDR1 is LGHDT, CDR2 YNNKEL (reference sequence). Here the CDR3 DNA reads TGTGCCAGCAGTTTTACATCCAGTGAGCAGTTCTTC. Its translation: CASSFTSSEQFF.

The chain employs TRBV5-1 and TRBJ1-2; D remains unclear. Trimming took off 4 bases at V and 2 bases at J, with 12 bases between the two ends. CDR1 is SGHRS and CDR2 is YFSETQ in the germline V gene. The CDR3 spans 14 residues. The CDR3 sequence: CASSPTDSNYGYTF. DNA of the CDR3: TGCGCCAGCAGCCCGACGGATTCCAACTATGGCTACACCTTC. The variable domain in full, completed from reference TRBV5-1 and TRBJ1-2, reads KAGVTQTPRYLIKTRGQQVTLSCSPISGHRSVSWYQQTPGQGLQFLFEYFSETQRNKGNFPGRFSGRQFSNSRSEMNVSTLELGDSALYLCASSPTDSNYGYTFGSGTRLTVV.

J is TRBJ1-1 and V is TRBV5-1; 9 positions match TRBD1. The CDR3 spans 16 residues. With 4 bases clipped from V and 0 bases from J, the junction kept 7 bases outside the gene matches. Germline V gives CDR1 SGHRS, CDR2 YFSETQ. CDR3 coding DNA: TGCGCCAGCAGCCCCTACAGGGGGCGGGTGAACACTGAAGCTTTCTTT. It specifies CASSPYRGRVNTEAFF.

The chain links TRBV15 to TRBJ2-5; 12 positions agree with TRBD2. After removal of 3 bases from V and 5 bases from J, the junction contained 7 bases not matched to a gene. The germline CDR1 and CDR2 sequences are LNHNV and YYDKDF (reference sequence). This CDR3 has 16 amino acids. The CDR3 reads CATSRLTSGGFETQYF. CDR3 coding DNA: TGTGCCACCAGCAGGCTGACTAGCGGGGGATTCGAGACCCAGTACTTC. Based on the CDR3 plus reference TRBV15 and TRBJ2-5, the full variable domain is DAMVIQNPRYQVTQFGKPVTLSCSQTLNHNVMYWYQQKSSQAPKLLFHYYDKDFNNEADTPDNFQSRRPNTSFCFLDIRSPGLGDTAMYLCATSRLTSGGFETQYFGPGTRLLVL.

V usage is TRBV5-1 and J usage is TRBJ2-7; TRBD1 agrees at 8 bases. V lost 0 bases, J lost 2 bases, and 4 bases stayed unmatched. CDR3 length: 15 residues. CDR1 is SGHRS and CDR2 is YFSETQ in the germline V gene. CDR3: CASSLVPGQAYEQYF. In nucleotides, the CDR3 is TGCGCCAGCAGCTTGGTACCGGGACAGGCCTACGAGCAGTACTTC.

J is TRBJ2-5 and V is TRBV5-6, with 8 positions matching TRBD2. With V trimmed by 1 base and J by 3 bases, 5 bases remained unmatched. Germline V CDR1 and CDR2: SGHDT, YYEEEE. CDR3 length equals 15 residues. The chain's CDR3 is CASSLNGGAKETQYF. Here the CDR3 DNA reads TGTGCCAGCAGCTTGAACGGGGGGGCAAAAGAGACCCAGTACTTC.